This T cell receptor beta chain emerged from a study of cytotoxic CD8 clonotypes in ibrutinib-treated CLL. Study details: Responses comprised 24 partial and 2 complete; at median about 71 months, around 15 remained remitted and about twelve progressed.

Libraries were prepared by immunoSEQ multiplex PCR; TCRdb keeps only in-frame clonotypes and omits some of them. The repertoire holds about 270,000 clones, with approximately 76% as singletons. Study conclusions and caveats: Different sampling times were used for sustained-remission and progressing patients. T-cell clonality at baseline went above that of age-matched healthy donors and rose and fell with circulating CD8+ T-cell counts.

Between the trimmed V and J ends, which lost 2 bases and 0 bases, there was a span of 11 bases. This CDR3 is built from 14 residues. The germline CDR1 and CDR2 sequences are SQVTM and ANQGSEA. With respect to this clone: Its antigen is as yet unknown.

The clonotype originates from a human donor with chronic lymphocytic leukemia. The V gene is TRBV29-1, the J gene TRBJ2-7; D call uncertain. The sample was PBMCs, taken at disease progression, from a patient treated with ibrutinib. The CDR3 nucleotides read TGCAGCGTTGAACGGTTGAGAGACTCCTACGAGCAGTACTTC. This gives the protein CSVERLRDSYEQYF.